Listed here is a single T cell receptor (beta chain). The source of the sample is a study of blood T cell repertoires in COVID-19. The data were produced by immunoSEQ multiplex PCR, yet TCRdb's version contains in-frame clones alone and is incomplete. The profile shows around 49,000 clones, about 76% of them singletons. Deletions cut 7 bases from V and 10 bases from J, with 11 bases between. The germline CDR1 and CDR2 sequences are SGHAT and FQNNGV. The CDR3 extends over 12 amino acids. The chain joins TRBV11-2 to TRBJ1-6; possibly TRBD1 for D (5 bases). The sequence was obtained from an elderly woman with COVID-19, enrolled during active disease. The sample taken for sequencing was peripheral blood. This CDR3 is CASTWGESPLHF. In DNA form, the CDR3 reads TGTGCCAGCACCTGGGGGGAATCACCCCTCCACTTT.